Listed here are 5 T cell receptor beta chains from one sample, sequenced in a study of T cell responses to AZD1222 COVID-19 vaccine. The assay was immunoSEQ multiplex PCR, and TCRdb's table has in-frame clones only and misses some. This sample carries about 160,000 clones, over 75% of them seen once, and the ten largest clones take 6.5% to 7%. The specimen was peripheral blood, collected on day 0 of AZD1222 vaccination. The receptors derive from an adult in good health.

The rearrangement joins TRBV3-1 (or the pseudogene TRBV3-2) to TRBJ1-3; D remains unclear. Germline lookup yields CDR1 LGHDT and CDR2 YNNKEL (reference sequence). The CDR3 length is 15 residues. The V gene lost 2 bases and the J gene lost 0 bases, with 8 bases spanning the gap. CDR3 in DNA: TGTGCCAGCAGCCAACTGCGGGTCTCTGGAAACACCATATATTTT. Translated: CASSQLRVSGNTIYF.

This clone showed up just once. CDR3 DNA: TGTGCCAGCAGTGACGGAACTAGCGGGGGGGTCGATGAGCAGTTCTTC. Translation: CASSDGTSGGVDEQFF. This chain connects TRBV6-4 to TRBJ2-1; 13 bases are shared with TRBD2. V was pared by 2 bases and J by 8 bases, with 6 bases of the junction left unmatched. The CDR3 runs to 16 residues. Germline V CDR1 and CDR2: MRHNA, SNTAGT.

The CDR3 protein is CASSLTGSTDTQYF. The CDR3, as DNA: TGTGCCAGCAGTTTGACAGGGAGCACAGATACGCAGTATTTT. The rearrangement uses TRBV27 and TRBJ2-3, with 7 bases that match TRBD1. The CDR3 loop spans 14 amino acids. CDR1 and CDR2 (germline): MNHEY, SMNVEV (reference sequence). V dropped 3 bases and J dropped 0; count of bases not matched to a gene: 0.

The rearrangement joins TRBV28 to TRBJ2-7; weak D call: TRBD1 (5 bases). Between the trimmed V and J ends, which lost 7 bases and 3 bases, there was a span of 10 bases. The CDR3 has 12 residues. CDR1 MDHEN and CDR2 SYDVKM come from the germline V gene. The CDR3 loop reads CASTRQGYEQYF. The CDR3, as DNA: TGTGCCAGCACCCGTCAGGGCTACGAGCAGTACTTC. The whole variable domain, remainder taken from reference TRBV28 and TRBJ2-7, is DVKVTQSSRYLVKRTGEKVFLECVQDMDHENMFWYRQDPGLGLRLIYFSYDVKMKEKGDIPEGYSVSREKKERFSLILESASTNQTSMYLCASTRQGYEQYFGPGTRLTVT.

This clone was seen just once. The CDR3 region is CASTEGGVGGNTIYF. CDR3 nucleotide sequence: TGTGCCAGCACTGAGGGAGGGGTTGGTGGAAACACCATATATTTT. The rearrangement uses TRBV13 and TRBJ1-3, with D possibly TRBD1 on 5 matching bases. Trimming left V 7 bases short and J 3 bases short, with 16 bases between. Germline V gives CDR1 PRHDT, CDR2 FYEKMQ (reference sequence). The CDR3 is 15 residues long.